These 4 T cell receptor beta chains came from one sample sequenced in a study of T cells expressing NK-cell markers. No DNA is given; TCRdb re-called the 5' RACE reads and lists each CDR3 protein once. The sample table includes under 500,000 distinct CDR3 sequences. The sequenced sample consisted of blood T cells: a sorted CD56 or NKG2C T cell subset, CD4+ or CD8+ T cells, or bulk PBMC T cells (not recorded which). All receptors derive from a woman aged 18 to 75 in good health.

The genes are TRBV11-2 and TRBJ2-5. The CDR3 has 14 amino acids. Per the germline V gene, CDR1 is SGHAT and CDR2 is FQNNGV. The CDR3 is CASSLRSFGETQYF.

The chain couples TRBV4-3 to TRBJ2-2. The CDR3 has 14 amino acids. The germline V gene has CDR1 LGHNA and CDR2 YSLEER. The CDR3: CASSQPTDSGELFF.

The genes are TRBV12-3 or TRBV12-4 and TRBJ1-1. The length of the CDR3 is 14 residues. This CDR3 reads CASTAWRMNTEAFF.

This rearrangement joins TRBV12-3 or TRBV12-4 to TRBJ2-3; TCRdb picks TRBD1, but there is no DNA to check that call. The CDR3 covers 13 residues. The CDR3 loop is CASSLGQAATQYF.